This TCR beta chain was profiled in a study of identical twins. As to this clonotype: The target antigen is unknown.

Study outcomes and limitations: These conclusions were based on statistical analysis (cross-sectional, not following the same donors). Possibly, invariant MAIT and iNKT cells partly confounded zero-insertion analyses.

V shed 3 bases and J 5 bases; nucleotides not matched to a gene: 9. The germline V gene has CDR1 LGHDT and CDR2 YNNKEL (reference sequence). This CDR3 comprises 17 residues. A template switching step contributed a universal primer site, while unique molecular identifiers were present in the cDNA. TCRdb redid the calling of the 5' RACE reads with MiXCR, one entry per CDR3 protein. The sample holds about 720,000 distinct CDR3 sequences, over 15% seen once. This sample also appeared in a second study, on T cells expressing NK-cell markers.

This TCR was recovered from a woman aged 18-29 years in good health. Sequences were obtained from PBMCs. The gene calls are TRBV3-1 and TRBJ2-3; 12 bases agree with TRBD1. The CDR3 nucleotides read TGTGCCAGCAGCCATCTGCCGGGACAGGGGGCGGGAGATACGCAGTATTTT. Translating gives CASSHLPGQGAGDTQYF.